This T cell receptor beta chain originates from a study of blood T cells in healthy people across ages. Extracted total RNA amounted to at least 6 micrograms for each sample. The CDR3 is made up of 11 amino acids. V gave up 3 bases and J gave up 7 bases, with 7 bases separating them. The germline V gene has CDR1 DFQATT and CDR2 SNEGSKA (reference sequence). This clonotype was observed a few times. Its antigen is undetermined. Using a J-beta primer mix together with a sample-barcoded 5' primer, a second PCR was run for about 6 to 11 cycles. Every cDNA molecule bore a tag from a template-switch adaptor containing 12 random nucleotides. From each sample, at least 3 million paired-end reads containing CDR3 were obtained. TCRdb re-called the 5' RACE reads through MiXCR, storing one row per CDR3 protein. The data hold roughly 720,000 distinct CDR3 sequences, with approximately 55% observed a single time. General study findings and limits: A roughly linear age-dependent decrease characterized TCR beta diversity per million T cells.

This sequence was found in a man aged 80 or over in good health. The V gene is TRBV20-1, the J gene TRBJ2-1; D gene uncertain. Sample: blood. The CDR3 nucleotides read TGCAGTGCTAGCAATAAGAATGAGCAGTTCTTC. Translating it yields CSASNKNEQFF.